The 24 T cell receptor beta chains presented below share a single source sample, sequenced in a study of beta chain features in type 1 diabetes. Reverse transcription of all isolated RNA meant that expressed TCRB transcripts were sequenced. Libraries were prepared by immunoSEQ multiplex PCR; TCRdb keeps only in-frame clonotypes and omits some of them. Of 150,000 to 190,000 clones listed, roughly 8.1% are singletons. The sequenced sample was central memory CD4+ T cells from blood. The receptors come from a man between 18 and 29 years old in good health.

This chain uses TRBV28 with TRBJ2-2; a weak D match, TRBD1 (6 bases). The CDR3 loop spans 14 amino acids. The V end lost 10 bases, the J end lost 7 bases, and 19 bases lay between the germline ends. CDR1 and CDR2 from the germline V gene are MDHEN and SYDVKM. CDR3 sequence: CAIRVPGEGGELFF. The DNA for the CDR3 is TGTGCCATTAGGGTGCCAGGGGAAGGCGGGGAGCTGTTTTTT.

This clone was seen ten or more times. The chain carries TRBV19 and TRBJ2-1; TRBD2 matches 8 bases. V dropped 6 bases and J dropped 6; count of bases not matched to a gene: 10. Germline V gene sequence: CDR1 LNHDA, CDR2 SQIVND (reference sequence). This CDR3 has 15 residues. The CDR3 sequence is CASSSPGLVSNEQFF. In nucleotides, the CDR3 is TGTGCCAGTAGCTCGCCGGGACTAGTTAGCAATGAGCAGTTCTTC.

The chain combines TRBV30 with TRBJ2-7; tentative D call: TRBD1 (5 bases). This CDR3 comprises 14 residues. CDR1 is GTSNPN, CDR2 SVGIG, per germline (reference sequence). V gave up 5 bases and J gave up 2 bases, with 16 bases separating them. The CDR3 DNA follows: TGTGCCTGGGGGGCACCCGTTAAAGCCTACGAGCAGTACTTC. The encoded protein is CAWGAPVKAYEQYF. Complete variable domain (other parts from reference TRBV30 and TRBJ2-7): SQTIHQWPATLVQPVGSPLSLECTVEGTSNPNLYWYRQAAGRGLQLLFYSVGIGQISSEVPQNLSASRPQDRQFILSSKKLLLSDSGFYLCAWGAPVKAYEQYFGPGTRLTVT.

This clone was seen more than once but under ten times. J is TRBJ1-2 and V is TRBV30, with D uncertain. V was clipped by 4 bases and J by 5 bases, with 8 bases between them. The CDR3 loop spans 11 amino acids. From germline, CDR1 is GTSNPN and CDR2 SVGIG (reference sequence). CDR3 residues: CAWNSGYGYTF. CDR3 DNA sequence: TGTGCCTGGAATTCAGGTTATGGCTACACCTTC.

V gene TRBV25-1 combines with J gene TRBJ1-1, with D possibly being TRBD1 (5 bases). Germline-derived CDR1 and CDR2 are MGHDK and SYGVNS. The CDR3 loop spans 14 amino acids. The V and J ends lost 8 bases and 0 bases respectively, with 13 bases between them. In nucleotides, the CDR3 is TGTGCCAGCGGCAGGGCCGGAATGAACACTGAAGCTTTCTTT. Translated: CASGRAGMNTEAFF.

V gene TRBV30 combines with J gene TRBJ1-6, with D perhaps matching TRBD1 (6 bases). Germline V gives CDR1 GTSNPN, CDR2 SVGIG (reference sequence). The length of the CDR3 is 13 residues. The V end was cut by 3 bases, the J end by 9 bases, with 12 bases between. Written as DNA, the CDR3 is TGTGCCTGGAGCCGGGGGGCATTTTCACCCCTCCACTTT. As protein: CAWSRGAFSPLHF. Combining the CDR3 with reference TRBV30 and TRBJ1-6 gives the whole variable domain SQTIHQWPATLVQPVGSPLSLECTVEGTSNPNLYWYRQAAGRGLQLLFYSVGIGQISSEVPQNLSASRPQDRQFILSSKKLLLSDSGFYLCAWSRGAFSPLHFGNGTRLTVT.

This clone was counted only a few times. The V and J genes are TRBV7-9 and TRBJ1-2; D remains unclear. The CDR3 runs 13 residues. Looked up from germline, CDR1 is SEHNR and CDR2 is FQNEAQ (reference sequence). V was trimmed by 7 bases and J by 6 bases, leaving 15 bases between them. In DNA, the CDR3 is TGTGCCAGCAACCGTGACTCCCGGGATGGCTACACCTTC. Its protein product is CASNRDSRDGYTF.

This clone was counted ten times or more. The chain combines TRBV4-2 with TRBJ1-4; D may be TRBD1 (5 bases). The CDR3 loop spans 15 amino acids. The V and J ends lost 0 bases and 6 bases respectively, with 11 bases between them. From germline, CDR1 is LGHNA and CDR2 YNFKEQ. CDR3 bases: TGTGCCAGCAGCCAAGATCTACAGGAATATGAAAAACTGTTTTTT. It codes for CASSQDLQEYEKLFF.

The V call is TRBV10-3, the J call TRBJ2-1; 11 bases align to TRBD1. Germline V gene lookup returns CDR1 ENHRY and CDR2 SYGVKD. This CDR3 spans 14 amino acids. V dropped 8 bases and J dropped 4; count of bases not matched to a gene: 4. The CDR3 DNA is TGTGCCATCGGGGGACAGGGGGGATACAATGAGCAGTTCTTC. Translation: CAIGGQGGYNEQFF.

The CDR3 coding sequence is TGTGCCAGCAGGAGTGGAGTAGAGACCCAGTACTTC. Its translation: CASRSGVETQYF. The rearrangement uses TRBV4-2 and TRBJ2-5; D remains ambiguous. Germline V gene data show CDR1 as LGHNA and CDR2 as YNFKEQ. This CDR3 spans 12 amino acids. The ends were cut back, 6 bases at V and 4 bases at J, with 9 bases in the middle.

This chain links TRBV5-6 with TRBJ1-1; D is undetermined. Germline CDR1 is SGHDT and CDR2 is YYEEEE. The ends were cut back, 6 bases at V and 1 base at J, with 13 bases in the middle. This CDR3 comprises 14 residues. The DNA for the CDR3 is TGTGCCAGCACCTTCGGGAGCCCGAACACTGAAGCTTTCTTT. Translating gives CASTFGSPNTEAFF.

The chain is built from TRBV18 and TRBJ2-5; 7 bases align to TRBD2. CDR3 size: 15 residues. The germline CDR1 and CDR2 sequences are KGHSH and LQKENI. V trimming: 3 bases; J trimming: 5 bases; junction bases outside the gene matches: 9. The chain's CDR3 is CASSPRLAVWETQYF. CDR3 coding DNA: TGTGCCAGCTCACCCCGACTAGCAGTTTGGGAGACCCAGTACTTC.

The genes are TRBV9 and TRBJ1-3, with D perhaps TRBD1 (5 bases). Trimming shortened V by 4 bases and J by 0 bases, and 17 bases separated the two germline ends. This CDR3 has 17 amino acids. Germline V gene lookup returns CDR1 SGDLS and CDR2 YYNGEE. As DNA, the CDR3 is TGTGCCAGCAGCTCCCAGGGCCTCTCTAACTCTGGAAACACCATATATTTT. Amino acids: CASSSQGLSNSGNTIYF.

This clone has just a few counts. The chain is built from TRBV2 and TRBJ1-1, with 7 bases matching TRBD1. Germline CDR1 reads SNHLY; CDR2 reads FYNNEI. The CDR3 spans 13 residues. Trimming took 8 bases from V and 0 from J; bases not matched to a gene: 3. CDR3 in DNA: TGTGCCAGCGGGGGACAGCTGAACACTGAAGCTTTCTTT. It codes for CASGGQLNTEAFF.

This rearrangement joins TRBV13 to TRBJ1-4, with TRBD1 identical over 8 bases. V lost 5 bases and J lost 8; bases outside the gene matches: 7. This CDR3 region has 14 residues. CDR1 is PRHDT and CDR2 is FYEKMQ in the germline V gene (reference sequence). The CDR3 loop reads CASSLGTGGEKLFF. CDR3 sequence (DNA): TGTGCCAGCAGCCTTGGTACAGGGGGGGAAAAACTGTTTTTT. The full variable domain, completed using reference TRBV13 and TRBJ1-4, is AAGVIQSPRHLIKEKRETATLKCYPIPRHDTVYWYQQGPGQDPQFLISFYEKMQSDKGSIPDRFSAQQFSDYHSELNMSSLELGDSALYFCASSLGTGGEKLFFGSGTQLSVL.

The genes are TRBV29-1 and TRBJ2-5; tentative D call: TRBD1 (6 bases). This CDR3 spans 15 amino acids. The ends were cut back, 7 bases at V and 5 bases at J, with 23 bases in the middle. Germline V gene data show CDR1 as SQVTM and CDR2 as ANQGSEA. The CDR3 region is CSAEGVKGVRETQYF. The CDR3, as DNA: TGCAGCGCCGAAGGGGTAAAGGGGGTTCGGGAGACCCAGTACTTC.

CDR3 sequence (DNA): TGTGCCAGCAGCCGGGCTACAGGGGGCTATGGCTACACCTTC. This sequence encodes CASSRATGGYGYTF. The genes are TRBV28 and TRBJ1-2, with 8 bases fitting TRBD1. V trimming: 6 bases; J trimming: 4 bases; junction bases outside the gene matches: 7. Per germline, CDR1 MDHEN and CDR2 SYDVKM. CDR3 length equals 14 residues.

The CDR3 protein is CASSTEQGPGNTIYF. The CDR3 DNA is TGTGCCAGCTCAACGGAACAGGGGCCTGGAAACACCATATATTTT. The V and J genes are TRBV18 and TRBJ1-3; 7 positions agree with TRBD1. V was pared by 5 bases and J by 2 bases, with 6 bases of the junction left unmatched. The germline V gene has CDR1 KGHSH and CDR2 LQKENI. CDR3 size: 15 residues.

This clone was counted only a few times. V gene TRBV6-5 combines with J gene TRBJ2-7, with TRBD1 as a possible D gene (5 bases). The V and J ends lost 10 bases and 1 base respectively, with 20 bases between them. The CDR3 loop spans 15 amino acids. Looked up from germline, CDR1 is MNHEY and CDR2 is SVGAGI. CDR3 nucleotides: TGTGCCACCAACGTCCCTTCAGGGTCGTCCTACGAGCAGTACTTC. Translation gives CATNVPSGSSYEQYF.

The chain has TRBV5-1 and TRBJ2-7; possible D gene TRBD2, 6 bases. V was clipped by 0 bases and J by 7 bases, with 20 bases between them. CDR1 and CDR2 from the germline V gene are SGHRS and YFSETQ. This CDR3 has 16 residues. In DNA, the CDR3 is TGCGCCAGCAGCTTGGCAACCGGGGCCGAAGCGGGTGAGCAGTACTTC. Its protein is CASSLATGAEAGEQYF.

This clone was observed a few times. This sequence joins TRBV7-9 and TRBJ2-3, with TRBD1 identical over 10 bases. Germline V gene lookup returns CDR1 SEHNR and CDR2 FQNEAQ (reference sequence). V gave up 3 bases and J gave up 4 bases; unmatched junction bases: 1. This CDR3 spans 14 amino acids. For the CDR3, the DNA is TGTGCCAGCAGCTTGGGACAGGGGCCAGATACGCAGTATTTT. Its protein product is CASSLGQGPDTQYF.

This sequence joins TRBV10-3 and TRBJ1-1; maybe TRBD1 (6 bases). Germline CDR1 reads ENHRY; CDR2 reads SYGVKD. V was clipped by 8 bases and J by 5 bases, with 12 bases between them. The CDR3 runs 12 residues. CDR3 in amino acids: CAIQQGRTEAFF. DNA of the CDR3: TGTGCCATCCAGCAGGGGCGGACTGAAGCTTTCTTT.

This clone was detected a few times. The chain links TRBV7-2 to TRBJ2-1, with D maybe TRBD1 (5 bases). Germline loops: CDR1 SGHTA, CDR2 FQGNSA. This CDR3 comprises 15 residues. Trimming shortened V by 1 base and J by 7 bases, and 14 bases separated the two germline ends. The CDR3 spells CASSLDRQGNNEQFF. The CDR3 DNA is TGTGCCAGCAGCTTAGATAGGCAGGGTAATAATGAGCAGTTCTTC.

This clone came up a few times. This chain uses TRBV6-5 with TRBJ2-1; the match to TRBD2 covers 11 bases. The CDR3 sequence is 14 residues long. V lost 6 bases, J lost 7 bases, and 5 bases stayed unmatched. Germline values: CDR1 MNHEY, CDR2 SVGAGI. As DNA, the CDR3 is TGTGCCAGCAGGGTAGCGGGGGGGCGGAATGAGCAGTTCTTC. Protein sequence: CASRVAGGRNEQFF.